The source of this T cell receptor beta chain is a study of CD8 T cells in Susac syndrome. With random hexamers, roughly 0.45 to 1 ug RNA was reverse transcribed. Each CDR3 protein is one row after TCRdb ran MiXCR on the immunoSEQ multiplex PCR reads. Of about 89,000 distinct CDR3 sequences listed, 85% to 95% are singletons. V was shortened by 2 bases and J by 15 bases, with 8 bases between the two germline ends. CDR3 length: 10 residues. Germline CDR1 SNHLY, CDR2 FYNNEI. The chain joins TRBV2 to TRBJ2-1; D possibly matches TRBD1 or TRBD2 (5 bases each). This clonotype originated in a human donor in good health. The sample comprised CD8+ T cells from PBMCs. CDR3 sequence reads: CASSEWGTFF. CDR3 DNA: TGTGCCAGCAGTGAATGGGGGACGTTCTTC.